Given below is one T cell receptor (beta chain) in context. The data belong to a study of blood T cell repertoires in COVID-19. At the level of the study: The United States, Italy and Spain provided the acute and convalescent COVID-19 samples. PBMCs, B-cell-depleted T cells, or T cells provided the cDNA or gDNA that made up the material.

As originally analysed: Amplification with reference gene primers provided the estimates of nucleated cell counts. Generated by immunoSEQ multiplex PCR, the TCRdb table keeps only in-frame clones and is missing some. Clone size and V and J calls were adopted from that table, with D and trimming inferred from the DNA. This table holds about 80,000 clones, 89% found once. From germline, CDR1 is MNHEY and CDR2 SVGAGI. The CDR3 is 13 residues long. V was shortened by 7 bases and J by 3 bases, with 10 bases between the two germline ends. This TCR derives from a man aged 65-85 years with active or convalescent COVID-19. Sequenced sample: peripheral blood. The chain is built from TRBV6-5 and TRBJ1-5; no clear D gene. CDR3 sequence (DNA): TGTGCCAGCACTCGCGGCCTCAATCAGCCCCAGCATTTT. Its protein product is CASTRGLNQPQHF.